These 29 T cell receptor beta chains came from one sample sequenced in a study of radiotherapy plus CTLA-4 blockade in lung cancer. Profiled with immunoSEQ multiplex PCR; TCRdb holds only in-frame clones, not every one. Of tens of thousands of clones in the sample, approximately 78% were seen once. Sample: peripheral blood, taken from a patient treated with radiotherapy plus ipilimumab. These receptors came from a human donor with non-small cell lung cancer that progressed on radiotherapy plus ipilimumab.

The rearrangement uses TRBV2 and TRBJ1-3; possible D gene TRBD1, 5 bases. The V end was cut by 1 base, the J end by 4 bases, with 5 bases between. The CDR3 is 13 amino acids. Germline values: CDR1 SNHLY, CDR2 FYNNEI. CDR3 loop: CASSEGTGNTIYF. The CDR3 DNA follows: TGTGCCAGCAGTGAAGGGACAGGAAACACCATATATTTT. The full variable domain, rest sourced from reference TRBV2 and TRBJ1-3, is EPEVTQTPSHQVTQMGQEVILRCVPISNHLYFYWYRQILGQKVEFLVSFYNNEISEKSEIFDDQFSVERPDGSNFTLKIRSTKLEDSAMYFCASSEGTGNTIYFGEGSWLTVV.

The chain links TRBV2 to TRBJ2-6; D perhaps matches TRBD1 (5 bases). Germline V gene lookup returns CDR1 SNHLY and CDR2 FYNNEI. With 6 bases removed from V and 2 bases from J, the gap between germline ends came to 11 bases. The CDR3 is 15 residues long. As DNA, the CDR3 is TGTGCCAGCAGCAAGGGGCATCCTGGGGCCAACGTCCTGACTTTC. This sequence encodes CASSKGHPGANVLTF.

The chain employs TRBV10-3 and TRBJ2-1; 11 bases fit TRBD2. Germline CDR1 ENHRY, CDR2 SYGVKD. V gave up 6 bases and J gave up 0 bases; unmatched junction bases: 7. This CDR3 has 17 residues. The CDR3 DNA reads as TGTGCCATCAGGCGTAGCGGGGGGGTTAGCTCCTACAATGAGCAGTTCTTC. Its translation is CAIRRSGGVSSYNEQFF.

This clone was recorded a few times. The CDR3 DNA follows: TGTGCCAGCAGTTTAGAAGCCCAGGCACGATACGAGCAGTACTTC. It is translated as CASSLEAQARYEQYF. V gene TRBV28 combines with J gene TRBJ2-7, with no clear D. The CDR3 runs to 15 residues. Trimming cost V 2 bases and J 4 bases, with 15 bases left between them. The V gene's germline CDR1 is MDHEN and CDR2 SYDVKM.

V is TRBV6-1 and J is TRBJ2-7; D is possibly TRBD1 (5 bases). The germline CDR1 and CDR2 sequences are MNHNS and SASEGT. CDR3 length: 14 amino acids. Trimming shortened V by 1 base and J by 4 bases, and 11 bases separated the two germline ends. The CDR3 reads CASSEGGREYEQYF. In nucleotides, the CDR3 is TGTGCCAGCAGTGAAGGAGGCAGGGAATACGAGCAGTACTTC.

This clone was counted between two and nine times. V and J are TRBV4-2 and TRBJ2-3, with D possibly TRBD1 on 5 matching bases. Looked up from germline, CDR1 is LGHNA and CDR2 is YNFKEQ. The V and J ends lost 1 base and 5 bases respectively, with 19 bases between them. This CDR3 has 17 amino acids. The CDR3 DNA sequence: TGTGCCAGCAGCCAAGGGTTCTTGGCAGGGATGGGAGATACGCAGTATTTT. Translating gives CASSQGFLAGMGDTQYF.

The chain recombines TRBV7-2 with TRBJ2-3; the D is unclear. Deletions cut 2 bases from V and 6 bases from J, with 15 bases between. Germline assignment: CDR1 SGHTA and CDR2 FQGNSA. The CDR3 runs to 15 residues. The chain's CDR3 is CASSLRPKTFDTQYF. CDR3 in DNA: TGTGCCAGCAGCTTAAGGCCAAAGACATTTGATACGCAGTATTTT.

The rearrangement joins TRBV27 to TRBJ2-7; the match to TRBD1 covers 9 bases. After removal of 8 bases from V and 4 bases from J, the junction contained 9 bases not matched to a gene. The CDR3 is made up of 14 amino acids. Germline CDR1 and CDR2: MNHEY and SMNVEV (reference sequence). Written as DNA, the CDR3 is TGTGCCAGCCGCCCCGGGACAGGGCCATACGAGCAGTACTTC. It encodes CASRPGTGPYEQYF.

The chain is built from TRBV9 and TRBJ2-2; 13 nucleotides agree with TRBD2. The CDR3 contains 19 residues. Germline V gives CDR1 SGDLS, CDR2 YYNGEE. The V gene end was trimmed by 0 bases and the J gene end by 3 bases; junction bases not matched to a gene: 8. CDR3 nucleotides: TGTGCCAGCAGCGTAGGTTATGGGACTAGCGGGGCGTACACCGGGGAGCTGTTTTTT. This codes for CASSVGYGTSGAYTGELFF.

This chain uses TRBV2 with TRBJ1-2; no definite D call. This CDR3 has 13 amino acids. V gave up 5 bases and J gave up 8 bases, with 15 bases separating them. Germline CDR1 SNHLY, CDR2 FYNNEI. DNA of the CDR3: TGTGCCAGCAGTCCCGCCCCCCAGGCGGGCTACACCTTC. Protein: CASSPAPQAGYTF. Filled out from reference TRBV2 and TRBJ1-2, the complete variable domain reads EPEVTQTPSHQVTQMGQEVILRCVPISNHLYFYWYRQILGQKVEFLVSFYNNEISEKSEIFDDQFSVERPDGSNFTLKIRSTKLEDSAMYFCASSPAPQAGYTFGSGTRLTVV.

The J gene is TRBJ1-1, the V gene TRBV7-2; D uncertain. Germline CDR1 SGHTA, CDR2 FQGNSA. V shed 5 bases and J shed 1 base, with 11 bases lying between them. This CDR3 has 14 residues. CDR3 sequence: CASSIPLRNTEAFF. The CDR3 nucleotides read TGTGCCAGCAGCATCCCCCTCCGGAACACTGAAGCTTTCTTT.

The gene calls are TRBV5-1 and TRBJ2-3, with 7 bases aligning to TRBD2. This CDR3 has 16 residues. Germline CDR1 reads SGHRS; CDR2 reads YFSETQ. V shed 4 bases, J shed 0 bases, and the junction held 8 bases outside the gene matches. CDR3 nucleotide sequence: TGCGCCAGCAGCCCGTCGACTAGCCCAAGCACAGATACGCAGTATTTT. Translated, it gives CASSPSTSPSTDTQYF. Complete variable domain (other parts from reference TRBV5-1 and TRBJ2-3): KAGVTQTPRYLIKTRGQQVTLSCSPISGHRSVSWYQQTPGQGLQFLFEYFSETQRNKGNFPGRFSGRQFSNSRSEMNVSTLELGDSALYLCASSPSTSPSTDTQYFGPGTRLTVL.

CDR3: CASRRTSGGDNEQFF. CDR3 in DNA: TGTGCCAGCAGGCGCACTAGCGGGGGAGACAATGAGCAGTTCTTC. The chain joins TRBV6-5 to TRBJ2-1; TRBD2 agrees at 11 bases. Losses at the gene ends were 6 bases for V and 5 bases for J; bases not matched to a gene: 6. CDR1 MNHEY and CDR2 SVGAGI come from the germline V gene. The CDR3 covers 15 residues.

The rearrangement joins TRBV4-1 to TRBJ2-5; D may be TRBD2 (6 bases). With 0 bases removed from V and 4 bases from J, the gap between germline ends came to 15 bases. The germline gives CDR1 MGHRA, CDR2 YSYEKL. The CDR3 totals 16 residues. Written as DNA, the CDR3 is TGCGCCAGCAGCCAAGAACGCGGGGCTACCCTAGAGACCCAGTACTTC. Translated: CASSQERGATLETQYF.

CDR3 loop: CASSPGTVYYEQYF. The CDR3 DNA follows: TGCGCCAGCAGCCCCGGGACAGTCTACTACGAGCAGTACTTC. The gene calls are TRBV5-1 and TRBJ2-7, with 7 bases lining up with TRBD1. Trimming cost V 4 bases and J 3 bases; bases outside gene matches: 7. The germline gives CDR1 SGHRS, CDR2 YFSETQ. There are 14 residues in the CDR3.

This sequence joins TRBV10-2 and TRBJ1-1; 9 nucleotides match TRBD1. The V and J ends lost 4 bases and 5 bases, in that order; junction bases with no gene match: 5. The CDR3 is 14 residues long. Germline CDR1 is WSHSY and CDR2 is SAAADI. CDR3 region: CASSGQGGRTEAFF. The CDR3 bases are TGCGCCAGCAGTGGACAGGGGGGAAGGACTGAAGCTTTCTTT.

The chain carries TRBV19 and TRBJ2-2; TRBD2 agrees at 7 bases. Germline V CDR1 and CDR2: LNHDA, SQIVND (reference sequence). The CDR3 length is 14 residues. The trim removed 7 bases at V and 7 bases at J, leaving 9 bases unmatched. The CDR3: CASTNWGGFGELFF. In nucleotides, the CDR3 is TGTGCCAGTACCAACTGGGGGGGTTTCGGGGAGCTGTTTTTT.

This clone turned up a few times. The chain links TRBV6-6 to TRBJ1-2; D uncertain. The CDR3 is made up of 14 amino acids. Germline V gene sequence: CDR1 MNHNY, CDR2 SVGAGI (reference sequence). Deletions cut 0 bases from V and 4 bases from J, with 9 bases between. This CDR3 is CASSYSRPSYGYTF. The CDR3 DNA sequence: TGTGCCAGCAGTTACTCGAGGCCCTCCTATGGCTACACCTTC.

This clone was seen only a few times. The chain employs TRBV5-1 and TRBJ1-1; tentatively, D is TRBD1 (5 bases). The CDR3 sequence is 15 residues long. Per germline, CDR1 SGHRS and CDR2 YFSETQ. V was shortened by 4 bases and J by 1 base, with 14 bases between the two germline ends. The CDR3 DNA sequence: TGCGCCAGCAGCGCTAGGGGCGACCAGAACACTGAAGCTTTCTTT. Translated, it gives CASSARGDQNTEAFF.

The chain employs TRBV10-3 and TRBJ2-1, with 14 bases lining up with TRBD2. Germline V lookup: CDR1 ENHRY, CDR2 SYGVKD. J gave up 7 bases and V 4 bases, and 6 bases lay outside the gene matches. The CDR3 runs to 16 residues. The CDR3 coding sequence is TGTGCCATCAGTGCCTCGACTAGCGGGGGGGCGAATGAGCAGTTCTTC. Translating gives CAISASTSGGANEQFF.

The V gene is TRBV4-2, the J gene TRBJ1-1; D may be TRBD1 (6 bases). Germline V gene data show CDR1 as LGHNA and CDR2 as YNFKEQ. The CDR3 covers 16 residues. Trimming pared 3 bases from V and 2 bases from J, leaving 16 bases between. The CDR3, as DNA: TGTGCCAGCAGCCAGGCCAGGACAGCGACTAACACTGAAGCTTTCTTT. This translates into CASSQARTATNTEAFF.

This sequence joins TRBV7-2 and TRBJ2-3, with unresolved D. The CDR3 has 15 amino acids. Germline loops: CDR1 SGHTA, CDR2 FQGNSA. Trimming took 4 bases from V and 0 from J, leaving 11 bases between them. The CDR3 here is CASSSLGGSTDTQYF. The CDR3 region has the DNA TGTGCCAGCAGCTCCTTAGGCGGTAGCACAGATACGCAGTATTTT.

The chain carries TRBV19 and TRBJ2-2; D gene unclear. CDR1 is LNHDA, CDR2 SQIVND, per germline (reference sequence). CDR3 length: 12 residues. V was shortened by 4 bases and J by 5 bases, with 5 bases between the two germline ends. This CDR3 is CASSKRTGELFF. The CDR3 DNA reads TGTGCCAGTAGTAAGAGGACCGGGGAGCTGTTTTTT.

The chain is built from TRBV6-5 and TRBJ1-1; 10 bases match TRBD1. Germline V gene lookup returns CDR1 MNHEY and CDR2 SVGAGI. J gave up 5 bases and V 0 bases, and 6 bases lay outside the gene matches. CDR3 length: 16 residues. DNA of the CDR3: TGTGCCAGCAGTTACTCAGCGGACAGGGGGAGGACTGAAGCTTTCTTT. It specifies CASSYSADRGRTEAFF.

The chain recombines TRBV5-4 with TRBJ1-2, with 9 positions matching TRBD1. This CDR3 contains 17 residues. Trimming took 0 bases from V and 4 from J; bases not matched to a gene: 10. CDR1 and CDR2 (germline): SGHNT, YYREEE (reference sequence). CDR3 DNA sequence: TGTGCCAGCAGCTTGGGGACCACAGGGGGCAGGATCTATGGCTACACCTTC. Translated: CASSLGTTGGRIYGYTF. Complete variable domain (other parts from reference TRBV5-4 and TRBJ1-2): ETGVTQSPTHLIKTRGQQVTLRCSSQSGHNTVSWYQQALGQGPQFIFQYYREEENGRGNFPPRFSGLQFPNYSSELNVNALELDDSALYLCASSLGTTGGRIYGYTFGSGTRLTVV.

This chain uses TRBV7-2 with TRBJ1-2; D unclear. This CDR3 has 14 residues. Germline V lookup: CDR1 SGHTA, CDR2 FQGNSA. V was shortened by 1 base and J by 0 bases, with 6 bases between the two germline ends. The CDR3 region is CASSLDGPNYGYTF. CDR3 in DNA: TGTGCCAGCAGCTTAGACGGTCCTAACTATGGCTACACCTTC.

The chain recombines TRBV4-1 with TRBJ1-1; 10 nucleotides match TRBD1. The CDR3 runs 16 residues. The germline gives CDR1 MGHRA, CDR2 YSYEKL. V lost 2 bases to trimming and J lost 4 bases; unmatched junction nucleotides: 7. The CDR3, as DNA: TGCGCCAGCAGCCAAAGTTGGACAGGGGGAATCACTGAAGCTTTCTTT. As protein: CASSQSWTGGITEAFF.

The V call is TRBV2, the J call TRBJ1-6; perhaps TRBD1 as D (6 bases). The CDR3 is 12 amino acids. The germline V and J ends were trimmed by 4 bases and 10 bases, with 8 bases remaining between them. CDR1 SNHLY and CDR2 FYNNEI come from the germline V gene. The CDR3 nucleotides are TGTGCCAGCAGTGGCACAGGGTCACCCCTCCACTTT. Protein: CASSGTGSPLHF.

This clone was seen a few times. The rearrangement uses TRBV5-1 and TRBJ2-3, with 10 bases that match TRBD2. The CDR3 consists of 16 residues. CDR1 is SGHRS, CDR2 YFSETQ, per germline. Unmatched junction bases numbered 6, after V lost 0 bases and J lost 5 bases. The CDR3 spells CASSLVAGGSGDTQYF. CDR3 DNA sequence: TGCGCCAGCAGCTTGGTAGCGGGGGGTTCCGGAGATACGCAGTATTTT.